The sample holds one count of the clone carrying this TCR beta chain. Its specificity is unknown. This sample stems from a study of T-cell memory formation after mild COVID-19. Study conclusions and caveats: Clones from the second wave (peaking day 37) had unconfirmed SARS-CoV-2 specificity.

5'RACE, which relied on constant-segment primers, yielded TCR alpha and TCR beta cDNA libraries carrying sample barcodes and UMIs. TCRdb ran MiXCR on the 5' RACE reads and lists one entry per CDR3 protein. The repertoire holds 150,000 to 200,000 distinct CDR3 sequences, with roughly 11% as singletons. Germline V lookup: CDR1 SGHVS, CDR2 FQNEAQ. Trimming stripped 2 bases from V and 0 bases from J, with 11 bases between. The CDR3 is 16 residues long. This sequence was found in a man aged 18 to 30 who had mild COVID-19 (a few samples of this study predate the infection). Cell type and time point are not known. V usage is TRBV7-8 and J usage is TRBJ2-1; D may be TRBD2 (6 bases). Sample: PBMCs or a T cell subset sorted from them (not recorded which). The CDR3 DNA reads TGTGCCAGCAGCTTATGGGTAGCGGCCTCCTACAATGAGCAGTTCTTC. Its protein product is CASSLWVAASYNEQFF.